One and the same sample provided the 23 T cell receptor beta chains below, sequenced in a study of T cells after yellow fever vaccination. TCRdb called the 5' RACE reads again in MiXCR, with one record for every CDR3 protein. The sample shows roughly 190,000 distinct CDR3 sequences, roughly 11% of them seen only once. This sample comprised CD8+ T cells sorted from PBMCs, obtained 15 days after the yellow fever booster vaccination. These receptors originate from a young man who received the YFV17D yellow fever vaccine.

The chain employs TRBV12-3 or TRBV12-4 and TRBJ1-4; D ambiguous. V shed 5 bases and J shed 7 bases, with 11 bases lying between them. The CDR3 consists of 13 residues. CDR3 coding DNA: TGTGCCAGCAGTCGGTGGTTGGGTGAAAAACTGTTTTTT. It specifies CASSRWLGEKLFF.

This clonotype showed up just a few times. CDR3 sequence (DNA): TGTGCCAGCAGTTTGGGAGCGGGAGGCTACGAGCAGTACTTC. Its translation: CASSLGAGGYEQYF. The V and J genes are TRBV12-3 or TRBV12-4 and TRBJ2-7, with 9 bases aligning to TRBD2. Trimming cost V 3 bases and J 3 bases; bases outside gene matches: 3. The CDR3 length is 14 residues.

The chain combines TRBV15 with TRBJ2-1, with 7 nucleotides matching TRBD1. In germline, CDR1 is LNHNV, CDR2 YYDKDF (reference sequence). This CDR3 spans 13 amino acids. Trimming at V came to 5 bases and at J to 4 bases, leaving 2 bases not matched to a gene. CDR3 residues: CATSPDRYNEQFF. CDR3 bases: TGTGCCACCAGCCCGGACAGGTACAATGAGCAGTTCTTC.

In its sample, this clonotype was seen many times. The chain links TRBV19 to TRBJ1-6; the D gene is possibly TRBD1 (6 bases). Germline V gives CDR1 LNHDA, CDR2 SQIVND (reference sequence). The length of the CDR3 is 15 residues. Trimming cost V 5 bases and J 8 bases, with 16 bases left between them. The CDR3 DNA reads as TGTGCCAGTAGTGGTACAGGGTCTCGGGATTCACCCCTCCACTTT. Encoded protein: CASSGTGSRDSPLHF.

This clonotype appeared a few times. The chain combines TRBV2 with TRBJ1-4; D uncertain. The CDR3 loop spans 14 amino acids. Germline values: CDR1 SNHLY, CDR2 FYNNEI. Trimming stripped 6 bases from V and 8 bases from J, with 16 bases between. CDR3 sequence reads: CASRAGAGGEKLFF. The CDR3 region has the DNA TGTGCCAGCAGAGCCGGCGCCGGAGGGGAAAAACTGTTTTTT. The full variable domain, completed using reference TRBV2 and TRBJ1-4, is EPEVTQTPSHQVTQMGQEVILRCVPISNHLYFYWYRQILGQKVEFLVSFYNNEISEKSEIFDDQFSVERPDGSNFTLKIRSTKLEDSAMYFCASRAGAGGEKLFFGSGTQLSVL.

V is TRBV12-3 or TRBV12-4 and J is TRBJ2-3, with 14 positions matching TRBD2. This CDR3 comprises 17 residues. Germline trimming cut 5 bases from V and 2 bases from J; bases unmatched to any gene: 6. In DNA, the CDR3 is TGTGCCAGCAGTCTCGAGGGACTAGCGGGGGTCACAGATACGCAGTATTTT. Residues: CASSLEGLAGVTDTQYF.

This clonotype was recorded a few times. V gene TRBV19 combines with J gene TRBJ1-1; 9 bases are a match to TRBD1. CDR3 length: 11 amino acids. V shed 10 bases and J 11 bases; nucleotides not matched to a gene: 8. Germline V lookup: CDR1 LNHDA, CDR2 SQIVND (reference sequence). In nucleotides, the CDR3 is TGTGCCACCGGACAGGGGATCGGGGCTTTCTTT. Amino acid sequence: CATGQGIGAFF. Combining the CDR3 with reference TRBV19 and TRBJ1-1 gives the whole variable domain DGGITQSPKYLFRKEGQNVTLSCEQNLNHDAMYWYRQDPGQGLRLIYYSQIVNDFQKGDIAEGYSVSREKKESFPLTVTSAQKNPTAFYLCATGQGIGAFFGQGTRLTVV.

This clonotype was detected a few times. The chain links TRBV7-9 to TRBJ2-1, with 11 positions matching TRBD2. Trimming took 2 bases from V and 10 from J; bases not matched to a gene: 7. Germline V lookup: CDR1 SEHNR, CDR2 FQNEAQ (reference sequence). There are 15 residues in the CDR3. Written as DNA, the CDR3 is TGTGCCAGCAGCTTAACCGTAGCGGGGGGGCGGGAGCAGTTCTTC. It yields the protein CASSLTVAGGREQFF.

This clonotype is a singleton in its sample. This chain uses TRBV19 with TRBJ2-1; D is perhaps TRBD1 or TRBD2 (6 bases each). Trimming shortened V by 3 bases and J by 9 bases, and 9 bases separated the two germline ends. The CDR3 contains 12 residues. CDR1 is LNHDA and CDR2 is SQIVND in the germline V gene (reference sequence). The DNA for the CDR3 is TGTGCCAGTAGTATGGGGGGCAGTGAGCAGTTCTTC. Residues: CASSMGGSEQFF.

This clonotype has more than one count but fewer than ten. This rearrangement joins TRBV4-1 to TRBJ1-2; the match to TRBD1 covers 7 bases. Losses at the gene ends were 1 base for V and 0 bases for J; bases not matched to a gene: 11. This CDR3 contains 18 residues. Per the germline V gene, CDR1 is MGHRA and CDR2 is YSYEKL. CDR3 sequence (DNA): TGCGCCAGCAGCCAAGTATCGACAGGGATTCCACCTAACTATGGCTACACCTTC. This codes for CASSQVSTGIPPNYGYTF.

This clonotype has ten or more counts. The gene calls are TRBV4-3 and TRBJ2-7; the D gene could be TRBD1 or TRBD2 (5 bases each). The germline V gene encodes CDR1 LGHNA and CDR2 YSLEER. The CDR3 has 15 amino acids. Trimming took 0 bases from V and 2 from J, leaving 11 bases between them. This CDR3 is CASSQDRGDAYEQYF. The CDR3 bases are TGCGCCAGCAGCCAAGATCGTGGGGACGCCTACGAGCAGTACTTC.

The chain recombines TRBV11-2 with TRBJ1-1; perhaps TRBD1 as D (6 bases). This CDR3 has 15 residues. Trimming pared 1 base from V and 5 bases from J, leaving 14 bases between. Germline CDR1 is SGHAT and CDR2 is FQNNGV. The CDR3 region is CASSLVMGGRTEAFF. CDR3 bases: TGTGCCAGCAGCTTAGTCATGGGGGGCCGAACTGAAGCTTTCTTT.

Only a few counts were recorded for this clonotype. This chain connects TRBV27 to TRBJ1-1, with D possibly matching TRBD1 (5 bases). Germline V gives CDR1 MNHEY, CDR2 SMNVEV (reference sequence). With 5 bases removed from V and 1 base from J, the gap between germline ends came to 14 bases. The CDR3 covers 15 residues. The CDR3 nucleotides read TGTGCCAGCAGTCTGCGGATTGGGACGAACACTGAAGCTTTCTTT. It encodes CASSLRIGTNTEAFF.

The V call is TRBV7-2, the J call TRBJ1-3; tentatively, D is TRBD1 (5 bases). The CDR3 is 15 residues long. Germline CDR1 reads SGHTA; CDR2 reads FQGNSA. Trimming pared 3 bases from V and 2 bases from J, leaving 11 bases between. The CDR3 DNA reads as TGTGCCAGCAGCTTTGGAAGGGGCGCTGGAAACACCATATATTTT. Translation: CASSFGRGAGNTIYF.

The chain uses TRBV28 and TRBJ1-1, with 7 bases aligning to TRBD1. CDR1 and CDR2 (germline): MDHEN, SYDVKM. Trimming removed 1 base from V and 4 bases from J; junction bases left unmatched: 6. This CDR3 comprises 15 residues. CDR3 sequence: CASSLLYRGVTEAFF. The CDR3 region has the DNA TGTGCCAGCAGTTTATTATACAGGGGCGTCACTGAAGCTTTCTTT.

This clonotype occurred a few times. The chain joins TRBV29-1 to TRBJ1-1, with D uncertain. Looked up from germline, CDR1 is SQVTM and CDR2 is ANQGSEA. Trimming took off 4 bases at V and 2 bases at J, with 11 bases between the two ends. CDR3 length: 13 residues. CDR3 in amino acids: CSVVLGFNTEAFF. CDR3 nucleotide sequence: TGCAGCGTTGTTTTAGGGTTTAACACTGAAGCTTTCTTT. Full variable domain (missing parts from reference TRBV29-1 and TRBJ1-1): SAVISQKPSRDICQRGTSLTIQCQVDSQVTMMFWYRQQPGQSLTLIATANQGSEATYESGFVIDKFPISRPNLTFSTLTVSNMSPEDSSIYLCSVVLGFNTEAFFGQGTRLTVV.

The CDR3 sequence is CASIPWGVTGELFF. In DNA, the CDR3 is TGTGCCAGCATCCCCTGGGGGGTCACCGGGGAGCTGTTTTTT. This chain joins TRBV12-3 or TRBV12-4 and TRBJ2-2; D is perhaps TRBD2 (6 bases). The ends were cut back, 7 bases at V and 4 bases at J, with 13 bases in the middle. The CDR3 contains 14 residues.

V and J are TRBV4-1 and TRBJ1-4; D ambiguous. Germline V lookup: CDR1 MGHRA, CDR2 YSYEKL. The CDR3 length is 14 residues. The germline V and J ends were trimmed by 1 base and 7 bases, with 10 bases remaining between them. CDR3 DNA: TGCGCCAGCAGCCAAGCGGCTGGGAGTGAAAAACTGTTTTTT. Protein: CASSQAAGSEKLFF.

V gene TRBV6-5 combines with J gene TRBJ2-7, with TRBD2 as a possible D gene (5 bases). Per germline, CDR1 MNHEY and CDR2 SVGAGI. This CDR3 comprises 13 residues. V was shortened by 2 bases and J by 3 bases, with 8 bases between the two germline ends. CDR3 sequence: CASSYEAGYEQYV. The CDR3, as DNA: TGTGCCAGCAGTTACGAGGCGGGCTACGAGCAGTACGTC.

The V call is TRBV15, the J call TRBJ2-7, with D tentatively TRBD1 or TRBD2 (5 bases each). CDR3 size: 14 residues. The germline CDR1 and CDR2 sequences are LNHNV and YYDKDF (reference sequence). Trimming cost V 3 bases and J 4 bases, with 13 bases left between them. The DNA for the CDR3 is TGTGCCACCAGCAGCGCCCCTGGGGGTTACGAGCAGTACTTC. This translates into CATSSAPGGYEQYF. The full variable domain, with the rest looked up from reference TRBV15 and TRBJ2-7, is DAMVIQNPRYQVTQFGKPVTLSCSQTLNHNVMYWYQQKSSQAPKLLFHYYDKDFNNEADTPDNFQSRRPNTSFCFLDIRSPGLGDTAMYLCATSSAPGGYEQYFGPGTRLTVT.

V usage is TRBV29-1 and J usage is TRBJ1-1; D may be TRBD1 (5 bases). Trimming cost V 5 bases and J 3 bases, with 10 bases left between them. Germline V gene sequence: CDR1 SQVTM, CDR2 ANQGSEA. The CDR3 has 12 residues. The CDR3, as DNA: TGCAGCGTTCGTCCGGGGGACACTGAAGCTTTCTTT. Its protein is CSVRPGDTEAFF.

This clonotype was recorded at least ten times. V usage is TRBV7-9 and J usage is TRBJ2-7, with a tentative D call TRBD2 (5 bases). The CDR3 has 12 amino acids. Germline CDR1 reads SEHNR; CDR2 reads FQNEAQ (reference sequence). With 4 bases removed from V and 5 bases from J, the gap between germline ends came to 9 bases. CDR3 sequence (DNA): TGTGCCAGCAGCTCCGGGGTGAACGAGCAGTACTTC. It specifies CASSSGVNEQYF.

The chain joins TRBV29-1 to TRBJ2-3, with TRBD2 matching 11 bases. The V and J ends lost 3 bases and 5 bases, in that order; junction bases with no gene match: 10. There are 16 residues in the CDR3. Germline CDR1 reads SQVTM; CDR2 reads ANQGSEA. The CDR3 nucleotides read TGCAGCGTTGATAGGGTTCTAGCGGGGGGAGTAGATACGCAGTATTTT. It specifies CSVDRVLAGGVDTQYF.